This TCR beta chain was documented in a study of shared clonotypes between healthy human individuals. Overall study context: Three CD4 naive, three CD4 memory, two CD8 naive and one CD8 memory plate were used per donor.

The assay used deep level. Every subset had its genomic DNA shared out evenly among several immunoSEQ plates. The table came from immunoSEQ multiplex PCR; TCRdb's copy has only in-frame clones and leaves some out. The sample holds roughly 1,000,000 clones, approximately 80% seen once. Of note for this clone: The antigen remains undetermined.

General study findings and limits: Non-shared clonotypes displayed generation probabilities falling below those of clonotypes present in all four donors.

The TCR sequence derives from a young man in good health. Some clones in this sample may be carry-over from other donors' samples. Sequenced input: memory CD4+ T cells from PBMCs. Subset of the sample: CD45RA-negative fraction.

The chain's CDR3 is CASSLSPRRQGYNSPLHF. The CDR3 DNA is TGTGCCAGCAGTTTGTCCCCCCGCCGACAGGGCTATAATTCACCCCTCCACTTT. The chain recombines TRBV28 with TRBJ1-6; 7 bases map to TRBD1. The CDR3 loop spans 18 amino acids. The germline CDR1 and CDR2 sequences are MDHEN and SYDVKM. V dropped 3 bases and J dropped 3; count of bases not matched to a gene: 11. Based on the CDR3 plus reference TRBV28 and TRBJ1-6, the full variable domain is DVKVTQSSRYLVKRTGEKVFLECVQDMDHENMFWYRQDPGLGLRLIYFSYDVKMKEKGDIPEGYSVSREKKERFSLILESASTNQTSMYLCASSLSPRRQGYNSPLHFGNGTRLTVT.